This TCR beta chain is drawn from a study of blood T cell repertoires in COVID-19. In the authors' workflow: How many nucleated cells were present was estimated from reference gene primer amplification. Measured with immunoSEQ multiplex PCR; TCRdb has only the in-frame clones, and not every one. That table gives V, J and clone size, and the DNA gave D and trimming. There are about 260,000 clones in the sample; approximately 90% occur only once, and roughly 3.9% lies in the top ten. This receptor was taken from a woman in her 40s with acute or convalescent COVID-19. Sequenced material: peripheral blood.

The CDR3 loop is CASAPDINSPLHF. CDR3 sequence (DNA): TGCGCCAGTGCCCCGGACATTAATTCACCCCTCCACTTT. The chain carries TRBV10-2 and TRBJ1-6; possible D gene TRBD1, 5 bases. CDR1 WSHSY and CDR2 SAAADI come from the germline V gene. V lost 9 bases and J lost 6, with 12 bases in between. The CDR3 runs 13 residues.